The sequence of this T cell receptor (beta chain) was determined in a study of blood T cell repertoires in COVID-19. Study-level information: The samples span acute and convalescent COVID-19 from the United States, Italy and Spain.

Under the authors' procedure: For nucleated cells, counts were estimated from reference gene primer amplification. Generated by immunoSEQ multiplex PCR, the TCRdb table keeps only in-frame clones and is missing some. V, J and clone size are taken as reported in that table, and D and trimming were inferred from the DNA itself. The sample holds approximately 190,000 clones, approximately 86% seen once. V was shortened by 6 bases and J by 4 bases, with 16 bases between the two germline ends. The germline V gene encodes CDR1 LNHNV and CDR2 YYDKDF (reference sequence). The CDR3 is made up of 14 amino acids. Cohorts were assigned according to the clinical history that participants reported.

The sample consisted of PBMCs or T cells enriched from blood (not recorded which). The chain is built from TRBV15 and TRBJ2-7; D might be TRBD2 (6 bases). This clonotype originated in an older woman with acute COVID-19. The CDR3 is CATREGLGKYEQYF. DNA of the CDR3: TGTGCCACCAGGGAGGGCCTAGGGAAATACGAGCAGTACTTC.